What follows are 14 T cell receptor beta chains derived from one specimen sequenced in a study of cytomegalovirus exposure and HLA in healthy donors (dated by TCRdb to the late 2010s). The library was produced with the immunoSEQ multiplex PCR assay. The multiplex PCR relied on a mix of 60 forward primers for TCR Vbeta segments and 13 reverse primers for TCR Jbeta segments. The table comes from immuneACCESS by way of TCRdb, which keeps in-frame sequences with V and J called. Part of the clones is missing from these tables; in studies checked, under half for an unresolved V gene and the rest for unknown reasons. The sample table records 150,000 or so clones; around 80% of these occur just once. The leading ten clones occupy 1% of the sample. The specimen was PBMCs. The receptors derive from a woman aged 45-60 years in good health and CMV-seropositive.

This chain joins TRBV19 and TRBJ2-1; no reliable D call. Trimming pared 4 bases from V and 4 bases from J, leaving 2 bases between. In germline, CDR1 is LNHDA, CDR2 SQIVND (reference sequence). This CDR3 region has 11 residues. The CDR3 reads CASSTYNEQFF. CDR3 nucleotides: TGTGCCAGTAGTACTTACAATGAGCAGTTCTTC. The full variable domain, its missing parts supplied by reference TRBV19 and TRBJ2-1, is DGGITQSPKYLFRKEGQNVTLSCEQNLNHDAMYWYRQDPGQGLRLIYYSQIVNDFQKGDIAEGYSVSREKKESFPLTVTSAQKNPTAFYLCASSTYNEQFFGPGTRLTVL.

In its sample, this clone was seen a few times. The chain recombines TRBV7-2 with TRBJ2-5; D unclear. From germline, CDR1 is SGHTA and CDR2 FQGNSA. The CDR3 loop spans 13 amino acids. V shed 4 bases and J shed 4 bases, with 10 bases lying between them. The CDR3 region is CASSSSSRETQYF. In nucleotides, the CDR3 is TGTGCCAGCAGCTCCTCCTCGAGAGAGACCCAGTACTTC.

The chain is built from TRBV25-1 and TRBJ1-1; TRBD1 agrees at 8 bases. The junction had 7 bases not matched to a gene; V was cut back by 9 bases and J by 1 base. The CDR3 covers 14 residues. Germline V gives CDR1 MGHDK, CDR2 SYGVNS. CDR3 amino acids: CARTTGVGNTEAFF. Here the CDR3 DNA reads TGTGCCAGGACGACAGGGGTGGGGAACACTGAAGCTTTCTTT.

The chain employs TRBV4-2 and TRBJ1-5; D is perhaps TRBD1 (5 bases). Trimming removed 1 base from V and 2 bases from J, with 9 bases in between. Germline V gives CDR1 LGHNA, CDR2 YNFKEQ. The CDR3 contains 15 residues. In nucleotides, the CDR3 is TGTGCCAGCAGCCAAGGACAGCAGGGCAATCAGCCCCAGCATTTT. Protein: CASSQGQQGNQPQHF.

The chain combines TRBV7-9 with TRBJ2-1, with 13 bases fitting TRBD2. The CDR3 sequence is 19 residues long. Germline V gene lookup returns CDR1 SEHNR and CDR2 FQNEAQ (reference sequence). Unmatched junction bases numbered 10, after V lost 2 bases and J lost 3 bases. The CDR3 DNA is TGTGCCAGCAGCTTATCGCGGACTAGCGGGGGCCGATACTACAATGAGCAGTTCTTC. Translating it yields CASSLSRTSGGRYYNEQFF.

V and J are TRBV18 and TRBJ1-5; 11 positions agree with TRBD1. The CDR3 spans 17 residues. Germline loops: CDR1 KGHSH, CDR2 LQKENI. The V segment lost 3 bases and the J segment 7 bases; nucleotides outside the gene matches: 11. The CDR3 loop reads CASSPTSRDRGSQPQHF. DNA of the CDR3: TGTGCCAGCTCACCGACCTCCCGGGACAGGGGGTCCCAGCCCCAGCATTTT.

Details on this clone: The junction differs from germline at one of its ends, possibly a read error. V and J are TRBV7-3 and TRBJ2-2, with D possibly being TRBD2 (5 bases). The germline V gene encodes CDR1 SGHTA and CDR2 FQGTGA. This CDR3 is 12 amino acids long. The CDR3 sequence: CASSLLAGKLFF. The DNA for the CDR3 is TGTGCCAGCAGCTTATTAGCCGGGAAGCTGTTTTTT.

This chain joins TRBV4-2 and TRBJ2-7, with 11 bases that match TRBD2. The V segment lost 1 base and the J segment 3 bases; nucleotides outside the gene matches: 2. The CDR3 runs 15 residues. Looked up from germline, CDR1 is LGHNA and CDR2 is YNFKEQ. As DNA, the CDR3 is TGTGCCAGCAGCCAAGTCGGGACTAGCGGCTACGAGCAGTACTTC. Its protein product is CASSQVGTSGYEQYF.

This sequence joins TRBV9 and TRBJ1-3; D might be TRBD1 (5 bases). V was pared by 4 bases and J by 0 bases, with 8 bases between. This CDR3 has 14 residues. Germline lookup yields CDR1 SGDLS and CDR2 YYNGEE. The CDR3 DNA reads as TGTGCCAGCAGCCCTGACAGCTCTGGAAACACCATATATTTT. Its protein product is CASSPDSSGNTIYF.

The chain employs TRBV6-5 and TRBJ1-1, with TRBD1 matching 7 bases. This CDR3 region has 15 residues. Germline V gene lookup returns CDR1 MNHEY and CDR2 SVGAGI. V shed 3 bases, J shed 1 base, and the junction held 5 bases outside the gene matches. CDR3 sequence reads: CASSYDNRGNTEAFF. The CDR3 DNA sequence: TGTGCCAGCAGTTATGATAACAGGGGGAACACTGAAGCTTTCTTT.

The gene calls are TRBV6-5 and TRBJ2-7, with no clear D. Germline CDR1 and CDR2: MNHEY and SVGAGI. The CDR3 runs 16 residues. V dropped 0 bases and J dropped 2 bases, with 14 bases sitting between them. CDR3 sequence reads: CASSYSLSGWTYEQYF. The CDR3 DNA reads TGTGCCAGCAGTTACTCACTGTCAGGTTGGACCTACGAGCAGTACTTC.

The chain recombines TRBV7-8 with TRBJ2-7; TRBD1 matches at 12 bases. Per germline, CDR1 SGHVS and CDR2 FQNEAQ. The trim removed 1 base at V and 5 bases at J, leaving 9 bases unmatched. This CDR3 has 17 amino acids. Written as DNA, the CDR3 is TGTGCCAGCAGCTTAGAGTTCCCAGGGACAGGGGGCAACGAGCAGTACTTC. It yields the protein CASSLEFPGTGGNEQYF.

For the CDR3, the DNA is TGTGCCAGCAGCACAAGAACAGGAGCAACTAATGAAAAACTGTTTTTT. Protein product: CASSTRTGATNEKLFF. The chain combines TRBV5-4 with TRBJ1-4; D may be TRBD1 (5 bases). CDR3 length: 16 amino acids. Trimming cost V 4 bases and J 0 bases, with 13 bases left between them. Germline CDR1 and CDR2: SGHNT and YYREEE (reference sequence).

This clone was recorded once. CDR3 in amino acids: CASSLRQDYNEQFF. In DNA, the CDR3 is TGCGCCAGCAGCTTACGACAGGATTACAATGAGCAGTTCTTC. The chain has TRBV5-1 and TRBJ2-1, with D perhaps TRBD1 (6 bases). The CDR3 runs 14 residues. With 2 bases removed from V and 4 bases from J, the gap between germline ends came to 10 bases. CDR1 and CDR2 (germline): SGHRS, YFSETQ. Variable domain in full (rest from reference TRBV5-1 and TRBJ2-1): KAGVTQTPRYLIKTRGQQVTLSCSPISGHRSVSWYQQTPGQGLQFLFEYFSETQRNKGNFPGRFSGRQFSNSRSEMNVSTLELGDSALYLCASSLRQDYNEQFFGPGTRLTVL.